This T cell receptor beta chain came from a study of T-cell reconstitution after alpha-beta-depleted transplantation in children. Findings and caveats of the study: Among T cells one year after transplant, newly produced cells accounted for most counts and diversity.

Germline values: CDR1 SGHTA, CDR2 FQGNSA. Trimming stripped 5 bases from V and 3 bases from J, with 17 bases between. This CDR3 has 16 amino acids. Points on this clonotype: Its specificity is unknown.

A library of TCRbeta sequences, prepared with unique molecular identifiers, was generated. TCRdb recomputed calls from the PCR reads with MiXCR, one row per CDR3 protein. The sample yields 400,000 to 550,000 distinct CDR3 sequences, 8% to 11% seen once. The specimen was PBMCs, collected before TCRalphabeta/CD19-depleted stem cell transplant. The clonotype was recovered from a child aged 2 to 9 with inherited bone marrow failure, due to receive a stem cell transplant. The chain employs TRBV7-2 and TRBJ1-3; no clear D gene. The CDR3 nucleotides are TGTGCCAGCAGCCCCCTCGTTCCCGGGTTTGGAAACACCATATATTTT. This sequence encodes CASSPLVPGFGNTIYF. The entire variable domain, with the rest obtained from reference TRBV7-2 and TRBJ1-3, is as follows: GAGVSQSPSNKVTEKGKDVELRCDPISGHTALYWYRQSLGQGLEFLIYFQGNSAPDKSGLPSDRFSAERTGGSVSTLTIQRTQQEDSAVYLCASSPLVPGFGNTIYFGEGSWLTVV.